This T cell receptor (beta chain) was sequenced in a study of blood T cell repertoires in COVID-19. Study processing details: Cell counts per sample came from amplifying reference gene primers. Only in-frame clones appear in the TCRdb table, and some are missing; sequencing was by immunoSEQ multiplex PCR. That table is the source of V, J and clone size, and D and trimming were worked out from the DNA. The sample holds around 250,000 clones; almost 85% are singletons and the top ten take over 14%. The study recruited people aged 18 to 89 years across approximately 23 US areas. Cohorts were assigned according to the clinical history that participants reported. Cohort 3 recovered donors had two negative PCRs, clearance, or symptom resolution. Sequencing was carried out using PBMCs or T cells enriched from blood (not recorded which). The sequence was collected from a man aged 40-50 years who had recovered from COVID-19.

In DNA, the CDR3 is TGTGCCAGCAGTTATAGCCCTTCTAATGAAAAACTGTTTTTT. This gives the protein CASSYSPSNEKLFF. This sequence joins TRBV6-5 and TRBJ1-4; D call uncertain. The V gene lost 3 bases and the J gene lost 3 bases, with 8 bases spanning the gap. The CDR3 is made up of 14 amino acids. CDR1 and CDR2 (germline): MNHEY, SVGAGI.